This is a list of T cell receptor beta chains from one sample in a study of blood T cell repertoires in COVID-19. Profiled with immunoSEQ multiplex PCR; TCRdb holds only in-frame clones, not every one. This sample yields some 96,000 clones, of which over 75% are seen a single time; around 7.2% belongs to the top ten. The sample consisted of peripheral blood. These receptors came from a man aged 25 to 40 in a cohort sampled during active COVID-19. Each CDR3 is given without its conserved first and last residue. The order of the fields is J gene, V gene, CDR3 protein.

TRBJ2-2 | TRBV7-9 | ASSLTGDTGELF
TRBJ2-3 | TRBV6-5 | ASNYRDSSTDTQY
TRBJ1-5 | TRBV18 | ASSLFETGGNQPQH
TRBJ2-1 | TRBV4-3 | ASSQEPTGFGHEQF
TRBJ2-7 | TRBV28 | ASSFRQAVQY
TRBJ2-1 | TRBV5-6 | ASSRLAVFDEQF
TRBJ1-2 | TRBV19 | ASGRSGTQLLYGYT
TRBJ1-2 | TRBV2 | ASRAGQGGNYGYT
TRBJ2-5 | TRBV28 | ASSLLGGEETQY
TRBJ1-1 | TRBV29-1 | SAGQGNTEAF
TRBJ2-3 | TRBV11-2 | ASSPSGHFTDTQY
TRBJ2-1 | TRBV4-3 | ASSQVRKYNEQF
TRBJ2-3 | TRBV27 | ASSRAAPLQGADTQY
TRBJ2-7 | TRBV28 | ASRPGQAYEQY
TRBJ2-2 | TRBV3-1/TRBV3-2 | ASSQDGFGGTNTGELF
TRBJ2-7 | TRBV5-4 | ASSFGSGVGEQY
TRBJ2-3 | TRBV11-2 | ASSRGHGAGDTDTQY
TRBJ1-2 | TRBV4-1 | ASSQDRSYGYT
TRBJ2-3 | TRBV5-1 | ASSLASGGLSTDTQY
TRBJ1-3 | TRBV5-5 | ASSLAVPPGAGNTIY
TRBJ1-2 | TRBV28 | ASSSSDRYGYT
TRBJ2-5 | TRBV19 | ASSMLQGLSQETQY
TRBJ1-5 | TRBV5-8 | ASSKDGNSNQPQH
TRBJ2-5 | TRBV29-1 | SVGGGQETQY
TRBJ2-2 | TRBV7-9 | ASSPTSGENTGELF
TRBJ1-1 | TRBV5-1 | ASSLALGAGTEAF
TRBJ2-1 | TRBV7-2 | ASSLGRGMINEQF
TRBJ2-5 | TRBV18 | ASSPEEDRGLQETQY
TRBJ1-5 | TRBV6-1 | ASSESGGGQPQH
TRBJ2-4 | TRBV6-5 | ASSRGLSPKNIQY
TRBJ2-7 | TRBV5-6 | ASSVGRGYEQY
TRBJ2-1 | TRBV2 | ASSEYRGGSYNEQF
TRBJ1-1 | TRBV7-9 | ASSSPTALLNTEAF
TRBJ2-7 | TRBV7-9 | ASSLGRQVVYEQY
TRBJ2-7 | TRBV27 | ASGSPRGGLYEQY
TRBJ1-3 | TRBV5-1 | ASSLVFSGNTIY
TRBJ1-4 | TRBV5-1 | ASSLAGGANEKLF
TRBJ2-5 | TRBV5-4 | ASSPQGPQETQY
TRBJ2-1 | TRBV25-1 | ASSDPPGGPYNEQF
TRBJ1-4 | TRBV6-1 | ASSEDGKVMPNEKLF
TRBJ1-4 | TRBV21-1 | ASSIGTALGEKLF
TRBJ2-1 | TRBV19 | ASSIGWLASGGVFDEQF
TRBJ2-5 | TRBV2 | ASSGAGEETQY
TRBJ1-2 | TRBV2 | ASSAPGAYGYT
TRBJ1-1 | TRBV28 | ASSSAGGPNTEAF
TRBJ2-5 | TRBV7-2 | ASSLGGTSETQY
TRBJ2-7 | TRBV29-1 | SALTGDDYEQY
TRBJ2-5 | TRBV2 | ASGGTGHQETQY
TRBJ2-7 | TRBV7-9 | ASSLGAGSYEQY
TRBJ1-5 | TRBV7-9 | ASSLAGINQPQH
TRBJ1-2 | TRBV5-6 | ASSGGQGAAANYGYT
TRBJ1-2 | TRBV25-1 | ASSWARQGALGYT
TRBJ1-1 | TRBV4-1 | ASSHQLRTGNRNTEAF